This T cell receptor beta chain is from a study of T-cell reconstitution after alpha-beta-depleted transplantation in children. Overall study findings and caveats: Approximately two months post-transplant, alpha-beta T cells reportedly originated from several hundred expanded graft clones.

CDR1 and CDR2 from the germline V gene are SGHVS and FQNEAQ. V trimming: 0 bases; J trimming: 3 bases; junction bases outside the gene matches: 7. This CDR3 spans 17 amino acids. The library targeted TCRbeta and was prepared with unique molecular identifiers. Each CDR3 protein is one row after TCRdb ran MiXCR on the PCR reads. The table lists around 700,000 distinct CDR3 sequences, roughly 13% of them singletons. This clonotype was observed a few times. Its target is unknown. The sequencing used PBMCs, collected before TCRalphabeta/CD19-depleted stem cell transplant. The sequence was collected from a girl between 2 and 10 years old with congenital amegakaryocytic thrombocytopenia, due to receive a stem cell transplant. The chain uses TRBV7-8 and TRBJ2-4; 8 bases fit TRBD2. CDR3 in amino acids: CASSLASAGEVKNIQYF. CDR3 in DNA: TGTGCCAGCAGCTTAGCCTCAGCGGGAGAGGTCAAAAACATTCAGTACTTC.